This is a list of T cell receptor beta chains from one sample in a study of T-cell memory formation after mild COVID-19. Via MiXCR, TCRdb re-called the 5' RACE reads, giving one row per CDR3 protein. The table lists 400,000 to 450,000 distinct CDR3 sequences, over 15% of them singletons. Material for sequencing was PBMCs or a T cell subset sorted from them (not recorded which). The origin of the receptors is a man between 18 and 35 years old who had mild COVID-19 (a few samples of this study predate the infection). Cell type and time point are not known. Each CDR3 is given with its conserved first and last residue. D genes are given only for firm matches. Clone size appears in some rows only: once, few, many, or a class for an expanded clone.

.	TRBV4-3	TRBJ1-1	.	CASRFEGGDTEAFF	TGCGCCAGCAGATTCGAGGGAGGCGACACTGAAGCTTTCTTT
.	TRBV30	TRBJ2-7	.	CAWSVKGTYEQYF	TGTGCCTGGAGTGTAAAGGGGACCTACGAGCAGTACTTC
few	TRBV10-3	TRBJ2-3	TRBD2	CAISEIAGGQLSTDTQYF	TGTGCCATCAGTGAGATAGCGGGGGGCCAGTTGAGCACAGATACGCAGTATTTT
few	TRBV5-1	TRBJ1-6	TRBD1	CASSLAPRTGPSSYNSPLHF	TGCGCCAGCAGCTTGGCCCCTCGGACAGGCCCGAGCTCCTATAATTCACCCCTCCACTTT
.	TRBV7-9	TRBJ2-5	.	CASSLGNWETQYF	TGTGCCAGCAGCTTAGGAAACTGGGAGACCCAGTACTTC
few	TRBV7-9	TRBJ2-3	.	CASELDTQYF	TGTGCCAGTGAATTAGATACGCAGTATTTT
many	TRBV4-1	TRBJ1-1	TRBD1	CASSRRGAWFTEAFF	TGCGCCAGCAGTCGCAGGGGGGCCTGGTTCACTGAAGCTTTCTTT
few	TRBV12-3/TRBV12-4	TRBJ1-1	.	CASSPFGTPNTEAFF	TGTGCCAGCAGTCCATTCGGGACTCCGAACACTGAAGCTTTCTTT
.	TRBV29-1	TRBJ2-5	.	CSVVEQGDVGETQYF	TGCAGCGTTGTGGAACAGGGCGACGTCGGGGAGACCCAGTACTTC
.	TRBV7-2	TRBJ1-1	.	CASSQGSPTEAFF	TGTGCCAGCAGCCAGGGGAGCCCCACTGAAGCTTTCTTT
.	TRBV5-1	TRBJ1-6	.	CASSLAQEHSPLHF	TGCGCCAGCAGCTTGGCTCAGGAACATTCACCCCTCCACTTT
few	TRBV30	TRBJ1-2	.	CAWSVTPGTHYGYTF	TGTGCCTGGAGTGTAACCCCCGGGACCCACTATGGCTACACCTTC
.	TRBV6-5	TRBJ2-1	TRBD2	CASSPSGGRRNEQFF	TGTGCCAGCAGTCCCAGCGGGGGGAGACGCAATGAGCAGTTCTTC
.	TRBV4-1	TRBJ2-5	.	CASSLSPRPETQYF	TGCGCCAGCAGCCTCTCCCCACGGCCGGAGACCCAGTACTTC
.	TRBV7-6	TRBJ1-5	.	CASSVSRGGQPQHF	TGTGCCAGCAGCGTATCCCGGGGGGGGCAGCCCCAGCATTTT
.	TRBV6-2/TRBV6-3	TRBJ2-1	TRBD2	CASSYSRYRGGDYNEQFF	TGTGCCAGCAGTTACTCGAGATACCGCGGGGGGGATTACAATGAGCAGTTCTTC
many	TRBV29-1	TRBJ2-7	.	CSVRSRYEQYF	TGCAGCGTCCGGAGTCGGTACGAGCAGTACTTC
.	TRBV7-9	TRBJ1-3	.	CASSTWTASGNTIYF	TGTGCCAGCAGCACCTGGACGGCCTCTGGAAACACCATATATTTT
.	TRBV19	TRBJ2-7	TRBD1	CASSLAGTGNYEQYF	TGTGCCAGTAGTCTCGCCGGGACAGGGAACTACGAGCAGTACTTC
.	TRBV20-1	TRBJ1-2	.	CSPDTRISYGYTF	TGCAGTCCTGATACGCGGATAAGCTATGGCTACACCTTC
few	TRBV9	TRBJ1-5	TRBD1	CASSGGTGYNQPQHF	TGTGCCAGCAGCGGGGGGACAGGGTACAATCAGCCCCAGCATTTT
.	TRBV5-4	TRBJ1-6	.	CASNRDLGNSPLHF	TGTGCCAGCAACCGGGACCTTGGTAATTCACCCCTCCACTTT
.	TRBV18	TRBJ2-2	.	CASSPMDTGELFF	TGTGCCAGCTCGCCGATGGACACCGGGGAGCTGTTTTTT
few	TRBV7-2	TRBJ1-6	TRBD1	CASSFGTGGNSPLHF	TGTGCCAGCAGCTTTGGAACAGGGGGTAATTCACCCCTCCACTTT
.	TRBV6-6	TRBJ1-2	TRBD1	CASSDGPTTGVMDGYTF	TGTGCCAGCAGTGACGGACCTACGACAGGGGTTATGGATGGCTACACCTTC
.	TRBV5-5	TRBJ1-5	TRBD1	CASSPGRGAGQPQHF	TGTGCCAGCAGCCCGGGCAGGGGGGCTGGTCAGCCCCAGCATTTT
few	TRBV24-1	TRBJ2-1	TRBD1	CATTAGGLGLASSEQFF	TGTGCCACCACGGCAGGGGGCTTGGGGTTGGCCTCGTCTGAACAGTTCTTC
few	TRBV20-1	TRBJ2-2	TRBD1	CSARTDRANTGELFF	TGCAGTGCTAGAACGGACAGGGCGAACACCGGGGAGCTGTTTTTT
.	TRBV24-1	TRBJ2-2	.	CATSDPSINTGELFF	TGTGCCACCAGTGATCCCTCAATAAACACCGGGGAGCTGTTTTTT
.	TRBV6-5	TRBJ2-1	.	CASKGTPDNEQFF	TGTGCCAGCAAAGGCACACCCGACAATGAGCAGTTCTTC
few	TRBV13	TRBJ2-5	.	CASSAEGNETQYF	TGTGCCAGCAGCGCCGAGGGGAACGAGACCCAGTACTTC
many	TRBV3-1	TRBJ2-3	TRBD2	CASSLGGAPDTQYF	TGTGCCAGCTCCCTCGGGGGGGCCCCGGATACGCAGTATTTT
.	TRBV9	TRBJ1-2	.	CASSSGASYGYTF	TGTGCCAGCAGCAGTGGGGCAAGCTATGGCTACACCTTC